The 23 T cell receptor beta chains below come from one sample, sequenced in a study of regulatory T cells in long-lasting Graves disease (dated by TCRdb to the early 2020s). The sample's time point label is to be understood as: newly diagnosed GD, antithyroid drugs for less than 3 months. For both TCR sequencing and RNA sequencing, RNA was extracted from PBMCs using TRIzol. Library construction relied on multiplex PCR. The sample was run on an Illumina HiSeq 4000. To build TCR beta libraries, CDR3 regions were amplified by Arm-PCR using iRepertoire HTBI primers. The public reads were reanalyzed by TCRdb: fastp trimming at Q25, MiXCR alignment, in-frame beta chains only. CDR3 protein sequences are deduplicated, and each keeps its most common genes and DNA. This sample has 550,000 to 700,000 distinct CDR3 sequences in its table, and roughly a sixth of those were observed once. The ten largest account for approximately 12% of the sample.

These records were also assigned to another study, of T cells in Graves' hyperthyroidism and ophthalmopathy.

Sequenced material: peripheral blood mononuclear cells (PBMCs), taken at new diagnosis, from a patient treated with antithyroid drugs. The source is a man younger than 35 with Graves disease. Donor details come from another sample of the same person, matched by shared clones.

The sample holds a few counts of this clonotype. In DNA form, the CDR3 reads TGCAGTGCCGAATACGTGGAAGTAGCGGGACGGCCCACGCAGTATTTT. Translated, it gives CSAEYVEVAGRPTQYF. The chain links TRBV20-1 to TRBJ2-3; TRBD2 agrees at 8 bases. This CDR3 comprises 16 residues. Germline loops: CDR1 DFQATT, CDR2 SNEGSKA (reference sequence). After removal of 6 bases from V and 9 bases from J, the junction contained 20 bases not matched to a gene.

The chain employs TRBV4-1 and TRBJ2-1, with D uncertain. Germline assignment: CDR1 MGHRA and CDR2 YSYEKL. The CDR3 loop spans 16 amino acids. V was shortened by 4 bases and J by 0 bases, with 13 bases between the two germline ends. The CDR3 sequence is CASSLRTRSSYNEQFF. In DNA, the CDR3 is TGCGCCAGCAGCCTAAGGACCCGGAGCTCCTACAATGAGCAGTTCTTC.

The chain recombines TRBV20-1 with TRBJ1-2; D uncertain. Germline V CDR1 and CDR2: DFQATT, SNEGSKA (reference sequence). Trimming took 1 base from V and 8 from J, leaving 14 bases between them. This CDR3 region has 13 residues. The CDR3 DNA follows: TGCAGTGCTAGAGTGGGCGACCCTGGGGGCTACACCTTC. It specifies CSARVGDPGGYTF.

This clonotype occurred a few times. The chain is built from TRBV18 and TRBJ1-2; D gene uncertain. Germline V gene lookup returns CDR1 KGHSH and CDR2 LQKENI. V dropped 0 bases and J dropped 4 bases, with 12 bases sitting between them. The CDR3 runs to 15 residues. The CDR3 region has the DNA TGTGCCAGCTCACCACCCGAGGAACGGGGCTATGGCTACACCTTC. Translating gives CASSPPEERGYGYTF.

The gene calls are TRBV7-9 and TRBJ2-7; D unresolved. CDR3 size: 11 residues. The germline CDR1 and CDR2 sequences are SEHNR and FQNEAQ (reference sequence). The ends were cut back, 7 bases at V and 3 bases at J, with 7 bases in the middle. CDR3 in amino acids: CASTADYEQYF. In DNA, the CDR3 is TGTGCCAGCACCGCAGACTACGAGCAGTACTTC.

This clonotype turned up a few times. The chain couples TRBV12-3 or TRBV12-4 to TRBJ2-2; possible D gene TRBD1, 6 bases. V lost 5 bases to trimming and J lost 3 bases, with 13 bases between them. The CDR3 is made up of 15 amino acids. CDR3 amino acids: CASSKRDTYTGELFF. For the CDR3, the DNA is TGTGCCAGCAGTAAAAGGGACACCTACACCGGGGAGCTGTTTTTT.

This clonotype has a count of ten or more. The rearrangement uses TRBV11-2 and TRBJ2-3; TRBD2 agrees at 7 bases. V lost 2 bases, J lost 4 bases, and 9 bases stayed unmatched. The CDR3 totals 16 residues. CDR1 is SGHAT, CDR2 FQNNGV, per germline. CDR3 nucleotides: TGTGCCAGCAGCTTACTGGGCGGGAGAGAGCCAGATACGCAGTATTTT. Translation: CASSLLGGREPDTQYF. Supplemented by reference TRBV11-2 and TRBJ2-3, the full variable domain reads EAGVAQSPRYKIIEKRQSVAFWCNPISGHATLYWYQQILGQGPKLLIQFQNNGVVDDSQLPKDRFSAERLKGVDSTLKIQPAKLEDSAVYLCASSLLGGREPDTQYFGPGTRLTVL.

The chain employs TRBV6-2 or TRBV6-3 and TRBJ1-2, with D uncertain. This CDR3 spans 11 amino acids. The germline gives CDR1 MNHEY, CDR2 SVGEGT. V lost 5 bases to trimming and J lost 12 bases, with 13 bases between them. Here the CDR3 reads CASSPRVGNTF. The CDR3 nucleotides read TGTGCCAGCAGTCCAAGGGTCGGTAACACCTTC.

The chain carries TRBV20-1 and TRBJ1-5; tentative D call: TRBD1 (5 bases). Germline CDR1 reads DFQATT; CDR2 reads SNEGSKA (reference sequence). Trimming took 1 base from V and 5 from J, leaving 15 bases between them. The CDR3 loop spans 15 amino acids. DNA for the CDR3: TGCAGTGCTAGAGCTCCGGGACGGACCGATCAGCCCCAGCATTTT. Residues: CSARAPGRTDQPQHF.

This clonotype was observed at least ten times. The J gene is TRBJ2-1, the V gene TRBV12-3 or TRBV12-4; 12 positions match TRBD2. Trimming took 6 bases from V and 9 from J; bases not matched to a gene: 9. This CDR3 has 15 amino acids. CDR3: CASSPPSGRVGEQFF. The CDR3 DNA reads as TGTGCCAGCAGCCCCCCTAGCGGGAGGGTTGGTGAGCAGTTCTTC.

In this sample, this clonotype turned up a few times. The V gene is TRBV11-1, the J gene TRBJ2-4; D is perhaps TRBD1 or TRBD2 (5 bases each). Trimming cost V 5 bases and J 13 bases, with 21 bases left between them. This CDR3 region has 14 residues. Germline CDR1 and CDR2: SGHAT and FQDESV (reference sequence). The CDR3: CASSTGPTYNEQYF. CDR3 coding DNA: TGTGCCAGCAGCACGGGGCCTACTTACAATGAGCAGTACTTC.

V is TRBV7-8 and J is TRBJ2-5, with 11 bases lining up with TRBD2. J gave up 5 bases and V 1 base, and 6 bases lay outside the gene matches. Germline V gene sequence: CDR1 SGHVS, CDR2 FQNEAQ. The CDR3 totals 16 residues. The CDR3 spells CASSLEPSGRLETQYF. The CDR3 DNA sequence: TGTGCCAGCAGCTTAGAGCCTAGCGGGAGGCTGGAGACCCAGTACTTC. Together with reference TRBV7-8 and TRBJ2-5, the CDR3 gives the full variable domain: GAGVSQSPRYKVAKRGQDVALRCDPISGHVSLFWYQQALGQGPEFLTYFQNEAQLDKSGLPSDRFFAERPEGSVSTLKIQRTQQEDSAVYLCASSLEPSGRLETQYFGPGTRLLVL.

The V gene is TRBV4-1, the J gene TRBJ2-7; TRBD2 aligns across 10 bases. CDR1 is MGHRA, CDR2 YSYEKL, per germline. The CDR3 is made up of 18 amino acids. The V gene end was trimmed by 1 base and the J gene end by 3 bases; junction bases not matched to a gene: 12. The CDR3 region is CASSQALAGQPTSYEQYF. The CDR3 DNA is TGCGCCAGCAGCCAAGCACTAGCGGGACAGCCCACGAGCTACGAGCAGTACTTC.

This clonotype was seen many times. The chain couples TRBV6-1 to TRBJ1-5; a possible D gene is TRBD1 (5 bases). This CDR3 is 13 amino acids long. Germline-derived CDR1 and CDR2 are MNHNS and SASEGT. The V gene lost 5 bases and the J gene lost 2 bases, with 7 bases spanning the gap. CDR3 sequence reads: CASSLTGNQPQHF. The CDR3 DNA sequence: TGTGCCAGCAGTCTGACAGGCAATCAGCCCCAGCATTTT.

This clonotype has only a few counts. This rearrangement joins TRBV11-2 to TRBJ2-1; no reliable D call. The germline V and J ends were trimmed by 3 bases and 10 bases, with 10 bases remaining between them. CDR3 length equals 12 residues. The germline V gene encodes CDR1 SGHAT and CDR2 FQNNGV. CDR3 protein: CASSFVSEEQFF. CDR3 bases: TGTGCCAGCAGCTTCGTTTCCGAGGAGCAGTTCTTC. Full variable domain (remainder filled in from reference TRBV11-2 and TRBJ2-1): EAGVAQSPRYKIIEKRQSVAFWCNPISGHATLYWYQQILGQGPKLLIQFQNNGVVDDSQLPKDRFSAERLKGVDSTLKIQPAKLEDSAVYLCASSFVSEEQFFGPGTRLTVL.

This clonotype was detected a few times. V usage is TRBV5-1 and J usage is TRBJ2-5; D call uncertain. The CDR3 runs to 15 residues. Trimming took 4 bases from V and 2 from J, leaving 15 bases between them. Germline V gene lookup returns CDR1 SGHRS and CDR2 YFSETQ. The CDR3 spells CASSPRVSEQETQYF. The CDR3 DNA is TGCGCCAGCAGCCCCCGGGTTTCGGAACAAGAGACCCAGTACTTC.

This clonotype has ten or more counts. The chain links TRBV29-1 to TRBJ2-1, with 9 bases lining up with TRBD2. The CDR3 covers 15 residues. From germline, CDR1 is SQVTM and CDR2 ANQGSEA. J was trimmed by 1 base and V by 6 bases; bases with no gene match: 7. The CDR3 DNA reads as TGCAGCGTCGATAGCGGGAGAGGATCCTACAATGAGCAGTTCTTC. Protein: CSVDSGRGSYNEQFF.

This clonotype was seen at least ten times. V and J are TRBV2 and TRBJ2-1; D is undetermined. The CDR3 has 10 amino acids. Germline V gene lookup returns CDR1 SNHLY and CDR2 FYNNEI. The V and J ends lost 7 bases and 16 bases respectively, with 14 bases between them. The CDR3 region is CASKDDRKFF. For the CDR3, the DNA is TGTGCCAGCAAGGACGACCGGAAATTCTTC. The entire variable domain, with the rest obtained from reference TRBV2 and TRBJ2-1, is as follows: EPEVTQTPSHQVTQMGQEVILRCVPISNHLYFYWYRQILGQKVEFLVSFYNNEISEKSEIFDDQFSVERPDGSNFTLKIRSTKLEDSAMYFCASKDDRKFFGPGTRLTVL.

The rearrangement joins TRBV6-1 to TRBJ2-6; 11 positions match TRBD1. The CDR3 contains 18 residues. CDR1 and CDR2 from the germline V gene are MNHNS and SASEGT. The junction had 5 bases not matched to a gene; V was cut back by 1 base and J by 3 bases. CDR3 amino acids: CASSEVGQGAGGANVLTF. CDR3 sequence (DNA): TGTGCCAGCAGTGAAGTTGGACAGGGGGCGGGTGGGGCCAACGTCCTGACTTTC.

The V and J genes are TRBV10-3 and TRBJ2-2; 10 bases fit TRBD1. This CDR3 region has 15 residues. V dropped 5 bases and J dropped 3; count of bases not matched to a gene: 3. Germline CDR1 ENHRY, CDR2 SYGVKD. CDR3 loop: CAISPGQGDTGELFF. The CDR3 nucleotides are TGTGCCATCAGTCCAGGACAGGGGGACACCGGGGAGCTGTTTTTT.

The sample holds many counts of this clonotype. V gene TRBV7-2 combines with J gene TRBJ2-5; D gene unclear. Germline V CDR1 and CDR2: SGHTA, FQGNSA. This CDR3 region has 14 residues. Trimming stripped 1 base from V and 5 bases from J, with 11 bases between. In DNA form, the CDR3 reads TGTGCCAGCAGCTTAGTAAAAGGGTTCGAGACCCAGTACTTC. It yields the protein CASSLVKGFETQYF.

A note on this clonotype: This CDR3 fails to terminate in the conserved phenylalanine or tryptophan, so it likely reflects a read error. This chain uses TRBV10-1 with TRBJ1-5; D unresolved. Germline loops: CDR1 WNHNN, CDR2 SYGVQD (reference sequence). The V end was cut by 3 bases, the J end by 6 bases, with 6 bases between. This CDR3 region has 12 residues. The CDR3 DNA reads as TGCGCCAGCAGTGATTCCAGTCAGCCCCAGCATTCT. It yields the protein CASSDSSQPQHS.

In its sample, this clonotype was seen many times. The chain's CDR3 is CSAGRGVGYNEQFF. The CDR3 DNA reads as TGCAGTGCTGGCCGGGGGGTGGGCTACAATGAGCAGTTCTTC. The V gene is TRBV20-1, the J gene TRBJ2-1, with 7 bases identical to TRBD2. The CDR3 totals 14 residues. V lost 5 bases to trimming and J lost 3 bases; unmatched junction nucleotides: 7. CDR1 is DFQATT and CDR2 is SNEGSKA in the germline V gene (reference sequence).